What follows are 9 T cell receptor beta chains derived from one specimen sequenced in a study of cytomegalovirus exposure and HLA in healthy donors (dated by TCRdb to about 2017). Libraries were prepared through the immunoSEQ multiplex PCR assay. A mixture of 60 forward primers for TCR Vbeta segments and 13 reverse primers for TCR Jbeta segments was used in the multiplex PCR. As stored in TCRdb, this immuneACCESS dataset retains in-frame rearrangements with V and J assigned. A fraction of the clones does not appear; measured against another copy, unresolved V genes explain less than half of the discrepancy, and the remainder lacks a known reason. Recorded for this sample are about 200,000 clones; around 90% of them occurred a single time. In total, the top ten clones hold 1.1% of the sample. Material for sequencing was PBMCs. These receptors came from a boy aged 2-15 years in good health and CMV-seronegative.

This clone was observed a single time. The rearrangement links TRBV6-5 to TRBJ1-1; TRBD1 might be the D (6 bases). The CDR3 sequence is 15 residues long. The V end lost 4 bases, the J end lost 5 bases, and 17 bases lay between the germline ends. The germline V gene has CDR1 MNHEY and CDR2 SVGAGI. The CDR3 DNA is TGTGCCAGCAGTTGGGCCCGAGGAACAGGGACTGAAGCTTTCTTT. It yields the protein CASSWARGTGTEAFF.

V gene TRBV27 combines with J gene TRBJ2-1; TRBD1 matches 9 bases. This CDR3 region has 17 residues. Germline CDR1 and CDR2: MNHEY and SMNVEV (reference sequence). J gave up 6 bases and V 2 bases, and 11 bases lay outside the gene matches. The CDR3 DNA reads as TGTGCCAGCAGTTTACTCTCGGGACAGGGTTGGGCCAATGAGCAGTTCTTC. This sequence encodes CASSLLSGQGWANEQFF.

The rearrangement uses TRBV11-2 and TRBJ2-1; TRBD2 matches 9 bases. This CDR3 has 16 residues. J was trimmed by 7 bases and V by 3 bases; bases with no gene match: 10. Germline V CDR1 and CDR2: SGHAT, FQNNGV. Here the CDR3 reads CASSFRSREGQNEQFF. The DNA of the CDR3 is TGTGCCAGCAGCTTCCGATCGCGGGAGGGCCAGAATGAGCAGTTCTTC.

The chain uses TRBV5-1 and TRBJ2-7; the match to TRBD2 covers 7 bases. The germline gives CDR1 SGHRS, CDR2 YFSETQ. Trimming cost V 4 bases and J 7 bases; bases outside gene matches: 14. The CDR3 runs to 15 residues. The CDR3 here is CASSPRAGDGGEQYF. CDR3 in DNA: TGCGCCAGCAGCCCACGCGCGGGGGATGGGGGGGAGCAGTACTTC.

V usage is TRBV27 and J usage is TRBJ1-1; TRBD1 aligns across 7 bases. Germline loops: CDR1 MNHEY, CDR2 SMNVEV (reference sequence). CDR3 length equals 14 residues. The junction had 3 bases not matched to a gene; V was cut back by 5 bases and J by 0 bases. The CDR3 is CASSPGTVNTEAFF. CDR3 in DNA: TGTGCCAGCAGTCCCGGGACAGTGAACACTGAAGCTTTCTTT.

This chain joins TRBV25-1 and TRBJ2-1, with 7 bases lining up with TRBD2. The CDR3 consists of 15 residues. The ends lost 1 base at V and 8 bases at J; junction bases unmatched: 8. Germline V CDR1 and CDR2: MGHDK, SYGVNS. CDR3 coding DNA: TGTGCCAGCAGTGAATCGGTGGGAGGGCCCTATGAGCAGTTCTTC. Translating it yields CASSESVGGPYEQFF.

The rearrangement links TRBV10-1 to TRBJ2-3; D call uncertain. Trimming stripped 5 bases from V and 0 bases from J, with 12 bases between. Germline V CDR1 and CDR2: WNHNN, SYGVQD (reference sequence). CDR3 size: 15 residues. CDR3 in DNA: TGCGCCAGCAGTCGGAGTTATCCTAGCACAGATACGCAGTATTTT. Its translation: CASSRSYPSTDTQYF.

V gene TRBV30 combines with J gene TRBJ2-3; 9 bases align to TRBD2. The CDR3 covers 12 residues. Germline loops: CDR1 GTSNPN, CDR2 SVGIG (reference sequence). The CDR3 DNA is TGTGGTGCGGGAGGGCCAACAGATACGCAGTATTTT. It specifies CGAGGPTDTQYF.

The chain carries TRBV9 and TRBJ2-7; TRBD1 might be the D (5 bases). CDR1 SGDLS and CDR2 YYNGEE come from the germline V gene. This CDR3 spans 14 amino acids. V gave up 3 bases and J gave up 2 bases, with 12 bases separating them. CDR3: CASSAPGAPYEQYF. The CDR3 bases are TGTGCCAGCAGCGCCCCTGGGGCTCCCTACGAGCAGTACTTC.